One sample yielded the 11 T cell receptor beta chains listed below, sequenced in a study of CD8 T cells in Susac syndrome. RNA in amounts of about 0.45 to 1 ug was reverse transcribed with random hexamers. TCRdb reanalysed the immunoSEQ multiplex PCR reads using MiXCR and keeps one entry per CDR3 protein. Altogether 140,000 to 150,000 distinct CDR3 sequences are present, 85% to 95% being singletons, with the ten largest covering around 0.12%. Sequences were obtained from CD4+ T cells from PBMCs. The source of these receptors is a human donor with multiple sclerosis.

The count of this clonotype is one. This chain joins TRBV7-9 and TRBJ1-1; TRBD1 aligns across 9 bases. Per the germline V gene, CDR1 is SEHNR and CDR2 is FQNEAQ (reference sequence). The V and J ends lost 1 base and 8 bases, in that order; junction bases with no gene match: 2. The CDR3 runs to 13 residues. The CDR3 here is CASSLDGQGEAFF. The DNA for the CDR3 is TGTGCCAGCAGCTTAGATGGACAGGGGGAAGCTTTCTTT.

The V call is TRBV3-1, the J call TRBJ1-2, with D uncertain. Trimming left V 1 base short and J 8 bases short, with 17 bases between. CDR3 length: 15 amino acids. Per germline, CDR1 LGHDT and CDR2 YNNKEL (reference sequence). The CDR3 is CASSQGSAVVGGYTF. CDR3 DNA sequence: TGTGCCAGCAGCCAAGGTTCAGCGGTTGTGGGGGGCTACACCTTC.

The V gene is TRBV9, the J gene TRBJ2-6, with D uncertain. This CDR3 is 15 amino acids long. Per germline, CDR1 SGDLS and CDR2 YYNGEE. Between the trimmed V and J ends, which lost 2 bases and 4 bases, there was a span of 10 bases. Here the CDR3 DNA reads TGTGCCAGCAGCGTTTCCGCTACGGGGGCCAACGTCCTGACTTTC. Translation gives CASSVSATGANVLTF.

V is TRBV9 and J is TRBJ2-5, with TRBD1 matching 8 bases. The CDR3 is made up of 16 amino acids. The junction had 4 bases not matched to a gene; V was cut back by 0 bases and J by 0 bases. CDR1 SGDLS and CDR2 YYNGEE come from the germline V gene. This CDR3 reads CASSVGDRYYQETQYF. The CDR3 DNA reads as TGTGCCAGCAGCGTAGGGGACAGGTATTACCAAGAGACCCAGTACTTC.

This sequence joins TRBV20-1 and TRBJ1-5; D gene unclear. The germline gives CDR1 DFQATT, CDR2 SNEGSKA (reference sequence). The length of the CDR3 is 13 residues. V shed 2 bases and J shed 0 bases, with 5 bases lying between them. The CDR3 loop is CSARQDSNQPQHF. The CDR3 DNA sequence: TGCAGTGCTAGACAGGATAGCAATCAGCCCCAGCATTTT.

This clonotype was counted between two and nine times. The J gene is TRBJ2-1, the V gene TRBV6-5, with 7 bases identical to TRBD2. Trimming took 2 bases from V and 3 from J; bases not matched to a gene: 4. Germline CDR1 and CDR2: MNHEY and SVGAGI. CDR3 size: 15 residues. The CDR3 bases are TGTGCCAGCAGTTACAGCCTAGCGGTCTACAATGAGCAGTTCTTC. Amino acids: CASSYSLAVYNEQFF.

The chain combines TRBV5-4 with TRBJ2-1; 9 nucleotides line up with TRBD2. CDR3 length equals 16 residues. V lost 2 bases and J lost 1; bases outside the gene matches: 4. Germline loops: CDR1 SGHNT, CDR2 YYREEE (reference sequence). For the CDR3, the DNA is TGTGCCAGCAGCTTCTTAGCGGGAGTATCCTACAATGAGCAGTTCTTC. It translates to CASSFLAGVSYNEQFF.

V and J are TRBV4-1 and TRBJ2-1, with 14 bases lining up with TRBD2. The CDR3 runs to 15 residues. Germline CDR1 and CDR2: MGHRA and YSYEKL. Trimming cost V 2 bases and J 8 bases; bases outside gene matches: 2. The CDR3: CASSQLGLAGDEQFF. CDR3 nucleotides: TGCGCCAGCAGCCAACTGGGACTAGCGGGAGATGAGCAGTTCTTC.

This clonotype was detected only a few times. The gene calls are TRBV18 and TRBJ2-7, with D perhaps matching TRBD2 (6 bases). The CDR3 is made up of 14 amino acids. Trimming shortened V by 1 base and J by 5 bases, and 12 bases separated the two germline ends. Germline-derived CDR1 and CDR2 are KGHSH and LQKENI. The CDR3 coding sequence is TGTGCCAGCTCACCACAGGCAGGGAGGCACGAGCAGTACTTC. Protein product: CASSPQAGRHEQYF.

The chain recombines TRBV4-1 with TRBJ1-2; 7 bases agree with TRBD1. V dropped 3 bases and J dropped 0; count of bases not matched to a gene: 7. CDR1 MGHRA and CDR2 YSYEKL come from the germline V gene. The CDR3 totals 16 residues. The CDR3 region has the DNA TGCGCCAGCAGCCATGAGGGACAGAAAGCTAACTATGGCTACACCTTC. Its translation is CASSHEGQKANYGYTF.

This rearrangement joins TRBV20-1 to TRBJ2-4; 10 nucleotides line up with TRBD1. V trimming: 2 bases; J trimming: 8 bases; junction bases outside the gene matches: 3. Germline CDR1 is DFQATT and CDR2 is SNEGSKA (reference sequence). The CDR3 spans 13 residues. The DNA for the CDR3 is TGCAGTGCTAGATGGGGGACAGGGGACATTCAGTACTTC. This codes for CSARWGTGDIQYF.